Shown below are 3 T cell receptor beta chains from a single sample sequenced in a study of PD-1 blockade in classical Hodgkin lymphoma. Data came from immunoSEQ multiplex PCR; TCRdb stores just in-frame clones and leaves some out. This table holds about 98,000 clones, roughly 92% found once. In every patient, relapse followed autologous stem cell transplantation, while exposure to brentuximab vedotin differed. The sample was peripheral blood mononuclear cells (PBMCs), taken at baseline. The origin of the receptors is a human donor with classical Hodgkin lymphoma.

The chain links TRBV5-4 to TRBJ2-7; 11 bases are shared with TRBD1. CDR3 size: 15 residues. The germline V gene has CDR1 SGHNT and CDR2 YYREEE (reference sequence). The V and J ends lost 5 bases and 0 bases, in that order; junction bases with no gene match: 4. Written as DNA, the CDR3 is TGTGCCAGCAGTTGGGACAGGGGGAGCTCCTACGAGCAGTACTTC. Translated: CASSWDRGSSYEQYF.

The chain combines TRBV27 with TRBJ1-1; D call uncertain. CDR3 length equals 17 residues. V shed 5 bases and J shed 1 base, with 20 bases lying between them. The germline V gene has CDR1 MNHEY and CDR2 SMNVEV (reference sequence). This chain's CDR3 is CASSPRFGAIENTEAFF. As DNA, the CDR3 is TGTGCCAGCAGTCCGCGTTTTGGTGCCATCGAGAACACTGAAGCTTTCTTT.

The chain joins TRBV28 to TRBJ1-1, with D possibly being TRBD1 (5 bases). The V end lost 5 bases, the J end lost 0 bases, and 13 bases lay between the germline ends. CDR3 length equals 15 residues. Germline V gene lookup returns CDR1 MDHEN and CDR2 SYDVKM. As DNA, the CDR3 is TGTGCCAGCAGTATCTCCGGGGCCTTGAACACTGAAGCTTTCTTT. This translates into CASSISGALNTEAFF.